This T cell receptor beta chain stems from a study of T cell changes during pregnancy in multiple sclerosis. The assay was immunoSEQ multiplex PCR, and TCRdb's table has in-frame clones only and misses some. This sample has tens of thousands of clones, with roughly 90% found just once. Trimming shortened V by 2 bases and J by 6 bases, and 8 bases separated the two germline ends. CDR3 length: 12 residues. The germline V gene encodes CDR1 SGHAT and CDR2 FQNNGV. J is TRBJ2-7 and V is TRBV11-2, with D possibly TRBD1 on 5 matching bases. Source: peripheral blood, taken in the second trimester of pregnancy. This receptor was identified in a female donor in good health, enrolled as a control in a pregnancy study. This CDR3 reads CASSLQGVEQYF. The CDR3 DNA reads TGTGCCAGCAGCTTACAGGGTGTCGAGCAGTACTTC.